The T cell receptor beta chain under discussion was sequenced for a study of cytomegalovirus exposure and HLA in healthy donors. As for the study in general: Roughly 80% of 398 genotyped donors fell in the Caucasian-associated ancestry cluster.

CDR1 is MNHEY, CDR2 SVGAGI, per germline. This CDR3 is 12 amino acids long. Deletions cut 5 bases from V and 4 bases from J, with 8 bases between. This clone was seen only once. PCR used 60 Vbeta primers and 13 Jbeta primers. The protocol was immunoSEQ multiplex PCR, while the TCRdb copy is restricted to in-frame clones and leaves out a portion. Here the sample spans about 160,000 clones, more than 65% being singletons. The receptor comes from a young man in good health and CMV-seronegative. The sequencing sample was made of PBMCs. The genes are TRBV6-5 and TRBJ1-1; no clear D gene. CDR3 sequence: CASSVEGTEAFF. For the CDR3, the DNA is TGTGCCAGCAGTGTAGAGGGCACTGAAGCTTTCTTT.